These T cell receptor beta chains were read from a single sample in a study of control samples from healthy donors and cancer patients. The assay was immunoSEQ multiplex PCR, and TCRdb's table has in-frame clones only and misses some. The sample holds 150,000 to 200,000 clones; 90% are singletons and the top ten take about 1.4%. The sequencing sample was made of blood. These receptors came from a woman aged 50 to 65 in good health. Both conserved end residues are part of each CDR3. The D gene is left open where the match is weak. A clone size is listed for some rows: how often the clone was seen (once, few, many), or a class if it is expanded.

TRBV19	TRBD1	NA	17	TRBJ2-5	CASSIDFRGQGRETQYF	TGTGCCAGTAGTATAGACTTCCGGGGACAGGGACGAGAGACCCAGTACTTC
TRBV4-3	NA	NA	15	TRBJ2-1	CASSARYGTSGEQFF	TGCGCCAGCAGCGCAAGATATGGGACGTCCGGTGAGCAGTTCTTC
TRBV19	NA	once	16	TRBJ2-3	CASSILSKGFTDTQYF	TGTGCCAGTAGTATCCTCAGTAAAGGATTCACAGATACGCAGTATTTT
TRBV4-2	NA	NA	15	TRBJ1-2	CASSQDLGSPYGYTF	TGTGCCAGCAGCCAAGATCTAGGGAGTCCCTATGGCTACACCTTC
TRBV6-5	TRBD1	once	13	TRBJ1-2	CASRTGYNYGYTF	TGTGCCAGCCGGACAGGGTATAACTATGGCTACACCTTC
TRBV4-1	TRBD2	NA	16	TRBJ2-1	CASSQIQRGIQNEQFF	TGCGCCAGCAGCCAAATCCAGCGGGGGATACAAAATGAGCAGTTCTTC
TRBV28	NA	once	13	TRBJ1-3	CASLSYSGNTIYF	TGTGCCAGCCTTTCCTACAGTGGAAACACCATATATTTT
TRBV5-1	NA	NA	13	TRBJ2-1	CASSLSYLTEQFF	TGCGCCAGCAGCTTGTCTTACCTGACCGAGCAGTTCTTC
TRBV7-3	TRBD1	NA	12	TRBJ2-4	CAIRGQKNIQYF	TGTGCCATTAGGGGACAGAAAAACATTCAGTACTTC
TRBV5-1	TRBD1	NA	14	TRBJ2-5	CASSPDRGKETQYF	TGCGCCAGCAGCCCCGACAGGGGAAAGGAGACCCAGTACTTC
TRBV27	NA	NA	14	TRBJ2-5	CASSLSRMQETQYF	TGTGCCAGCAGTTTATCCCGGATGCAAGAGACCCAGTACTTC
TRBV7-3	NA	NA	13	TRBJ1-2	CASSTPGGGGYTF	TGTGCCAGCAGCACCCCCGGGGGCGGGGGCTACACCTTC
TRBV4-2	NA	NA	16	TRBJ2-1	CASSTQGRRPSNEQFF	TGTGCCAGCAGCACCCAAGGTAGGAGGCCCTCCAATGAGCAGTTCTTC
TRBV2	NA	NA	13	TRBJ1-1	CASSSLVVTEAFF	TGTGCCAGCAGTTCGCTGGTTGTCACTGAAGCTTTCTTT
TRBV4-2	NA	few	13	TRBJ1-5	CASSQETDQPQHF	TGTGCCAGCAGCCAGGAGACGGATCAGCCCCAGCATTTT
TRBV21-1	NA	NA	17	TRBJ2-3	CASSNPKGRDITDTQYF	TGTGCCAGCAGCAACCCCAAAGGCAGGGACATCACAGATACGCAGTATTTT
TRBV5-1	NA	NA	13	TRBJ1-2	CASSLDIHYGYTF	TGCGCCAGCAGCCTTGACATTCACTATGGCTACACCTTC
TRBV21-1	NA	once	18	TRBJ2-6	CASSKLVREGSGANVLTF	TGTGCCAGCAGCAAATTGGTCAGGGAGGGCTCTGGGGCCAACGTCCTGACTTTC
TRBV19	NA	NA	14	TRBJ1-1	CASSIGGLNTEAFF	TGTGCCAGTAGTATAGGGGGGCTGAACACTGAAGCTTTCTTT
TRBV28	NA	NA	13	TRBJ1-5	CASRDVGNQPQHF	TGTGCCAGCAGAGATGTGGGCAATCAGCCCCAGCATTTT
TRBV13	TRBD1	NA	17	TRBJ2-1	CASSHIQGVEDYNEQFF	TGTGCCAGCAGCCATATTCAGGGGGTTGAAGACTACAATGAGCAGTTCTTC
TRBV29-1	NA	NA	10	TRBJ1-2	CSVLWYGYTF	TGCAGCGTTCTGTGGTATGGCTACACCTTC
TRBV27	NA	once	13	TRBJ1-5	CASSLAIYQPQHF	TGTGCCAGCAGTTTAGCCATTTATCAGCCCCAGCATTTT
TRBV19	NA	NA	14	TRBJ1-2	CASSIPGQGNGYTF	TGTGCCAGTAGTATCCCGGGCCAGGGGAATGGCTACACCTTC
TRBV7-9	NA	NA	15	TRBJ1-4	CASSSNLPNNEKLFF	TGTGCCAGCAGCTCAAATCTCCCTAATAATGAAAAACTGTTTTTT
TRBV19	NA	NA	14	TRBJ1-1	CASSPALWGTEAFF	TGTGCCAGTAGTCCCGCACTTTGGGGCACTGAAGCTTTCTTT
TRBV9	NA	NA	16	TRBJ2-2	CASSAGHFANTGELFF	TGTGCCAGCAGCGCGGGACACTTCGCGAACACCGGGGAGCTGTTTTTT
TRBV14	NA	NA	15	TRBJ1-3	CASSQATGSGNTIYF	TGTGCCAGCAGCCAAGCTACAGGGTCTGGAAACACCATATATTTT
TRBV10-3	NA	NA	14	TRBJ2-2	CALRVGPNTGELFF	TGTGCCCTTCGGGTCGGTCCGAACACCGGGGAGCTGTTTTTT
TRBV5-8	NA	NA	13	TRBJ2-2	CASTRRNTGELFF	TGTGCCAGCACAAGACGGAACACCGGGGAGCTGTTTTTT
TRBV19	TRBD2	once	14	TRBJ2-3	CASSTAGGRDTQYF	TGTGCCAGTAGTACGGCGGGGGGGAGGGATACGCAGTATTTT
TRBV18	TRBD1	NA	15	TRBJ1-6	CASSAGTGDNSPLHF	TGTGCCAGCTCAGCCGGGACAGGGGATAATTCACCCCTCCACTTT
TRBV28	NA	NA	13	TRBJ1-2	CATLRDPNYGYTF	TGTGCCACCCTCCGGGACCCTAACTATGGCTACACCTTC
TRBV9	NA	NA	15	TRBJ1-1	CASSVDPGVNTEAFF	TGTGCCAGCAGCGTAGATCCAGGGGTGAACACTGAAGCTTTCTTT
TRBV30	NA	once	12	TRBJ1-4	CAWSAIRGKLFF	TGTGCCTGGAGTGCCATTCGGGGAAAACTGTTTTTT
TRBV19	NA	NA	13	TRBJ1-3	CASSRGSGNTIYF	TGTGCCAGTAGTCGAGGATCTGGAAACACCATATATTTT
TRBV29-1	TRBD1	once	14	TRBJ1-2	CSAPVGQGSYGYTF	TGCAGCGCCCCCGTGGGACAGGGGTCCTATGGCTACACCTTC
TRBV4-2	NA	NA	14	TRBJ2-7	CASSSRASPYEQYF	TGTGCCAGCAGCTCCCGGGCCTCCCCCTACGAGCAGTACTTC
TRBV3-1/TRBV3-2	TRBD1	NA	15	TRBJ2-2	CASSIGQGTTGELFF	TGTGCCAGCAGCATAGGACAGGGGACCACCGGGGAGCTGTTTTTT
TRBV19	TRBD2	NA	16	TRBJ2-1	CASSIRASGTYNEQFF	TGTGCCAGTAGTATAAGGGCTAGCGGGACTTACAATGAGCAGTTCTTC
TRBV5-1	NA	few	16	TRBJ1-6	CASSYSWAGDNSPLHF	TGCGCCAGCAGCTACTCCTGGGCGGGGGATAATTCACCCCTCCACTTT
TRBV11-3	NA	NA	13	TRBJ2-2	CASSLRNTGELFF	TGTGCCAGCAGCTTGCGGAACACCGGGGAGCTGTTTTTT
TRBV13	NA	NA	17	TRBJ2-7	CASSQSSSTVRIYEQYF	TGTGCCAGCAGCCAATCGAGCAGTACAGTGAGAATCTACGAGCAGTACTTC
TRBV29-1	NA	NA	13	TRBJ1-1	CSVNEGGFTEAFF	TGCAGCGTTAATGAAGGGGGTTTCACTGAAGCTTTCTTT
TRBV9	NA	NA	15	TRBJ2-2	CASTIGGGGTGELFF	TGTGCCAGCACCATAGGGGGAGGTGGCACCGGGGAGCTGTTTTTT
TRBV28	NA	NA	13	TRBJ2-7	CASSLPGLYEQYF	TGTGCCAGCAGTTTGCCAGGCCTCTACGAGCAGTACTTC
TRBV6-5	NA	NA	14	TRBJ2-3	CASSSPKGGRTQYF	TGTGCCAGCAGTTCTCCTAAAGGCGGGCGGACGCAGTATTTT
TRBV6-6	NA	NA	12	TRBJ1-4	CASSDDVMKLFF	TGTGCCAGCAGTGATGACGTGATGAAACTGTTTTTT